The next 31 T cell receptor beta chains were all read from a single sample in a study of cytomegalovirus exposure and HLA in healthy donors. Vbeta (60) and Jbeta (13) primers were used in the PCR. The repertoire was sequenced with immunoSEQ multiplex PCR; TCRdb's copy has only in-frame clones and lacks some. The sample has 150,000 to 200,000 clones, 79% seen once. Sample: PBMCs. These TCRs come from a woman aged 40 to 50 in good health and CMV-seronegative.

This sequence joins TRBV7-2 and TRBJ2-5, with TRBD2 matching over 11 bases. Germline-derived CDR1 and CDR2 are SGHTA and FQGNSA. This CDR3 is 16 amino acids long. Unmatched junction bases numbered 9, after V lost 5 bases and J lost 4 bases. This CDR3 reads CASSRTSGSRAETQYF. CDR3 in DNA: TGTGCCAGCAGCAGAACTAGCGGGAGTAGGGCAGAGACCCAGTACTTC.

In this sample, this clone turned up once. The V and J genes are TRBV6-1 and TRBJ1-5; no definite D call. From germline, CDR1 is MNHNS and CDR2 SASEGT. Trimming took 5 bases from V and 0 from J, leaving 11 bases between them. This CDR3 comprises 15 residues. CDR3: CASSKTRYSNQPQHF. The DNA of the CDR3 is TGTGCCAGCAGTAAGACTCGCTATAGCAATCAGCCCCAGCATTTT.

The chain couples TRBV29-1 to TRBJ1-2; a possible D gene is TRBD1 (6 bases). Trimming removed 8 bases at V and 4 bases at J, with 23 bases between. Germline CDR1 is SQVTM and CDR2 is ANQGSEA. This CDR3 has 15 amino acids. CDR3 nucleotides: TGCAGCTCGTTGTCGTCGGGGACACCTAGCTATGGCTACACCTTC. It encodes CSSLSSGTPSYGYTF.

The V and J genes are TRBV9 and TRBJ2-5; a possible D gene is TRBD2 (6 bases). The germline V gene has CDR1 SGDLS and CDR2 YYNGEE. The CDR3 runs to 13 residues. Trimming cost V 4 bases and J 3 bases, with 10 bases left between them. The CDR3 loop reads CASSPPSEETQYF. The CDR3 coding sequence is TGTGCCAGCAGCCCACCTAGCGAAGAGACCCAGTACTTC.

The rearrangement uses TRBV7-9 and TRBJ1-4; the match to TRBD1 covers 7 bases. Trimming cost V 6 bases and J 8 bases; bases outside gene matches: 12. Germline lookup yields CDR1 SEHNR and CDR2 FQNEAQ (reference sequence). This CDR3 contains 15 residues. The CDR3 bases are TGTGCCAGCAGTTCAACCGACAGGGCCAAAGAAAAACTGTTTTTT. Translating gives CASSSTDRAKEKLFF.

The genes are TRBV10-3 and TRBJ1-3; 8 nucleotides agree with TRBD1. Trimming removed 6 bases from V and 0 bases from J; junction bases left unmatched: 13. Germline assignment: CDR1 ENHRY and CDR2 SYGVKD. This CDR3 is 18 amino acids long. CDR3 nucleotides: TGTGCCATCAGGTGGGGACAGGTCGGAACCAACTCTGGAAACACCATATATTTT. It translates to CAIRWGQVGTNSGNTIYF.

The chain recombines TRBV4-1 with TRBJ2-7; possibly TRBD2 for D (7 bases). CDR1 is MGHRA and CDR2 is YSYEKL in the germline V gene. The CDR3 spans 17 residues. Trimming left V 3 bases short and J 5 bases short, with 23 bases between. CDR3 coding DNA: TGCGCCAGCAGCCACGAGAGACTCCCGGGGGCGGGGGACGAGCAGTACTTC. It codes for CASSHERLPGAGDEQYF.

This chain joins TRBV5-4 and TRBJ2-2, with D possibly TRBD1 on 6 matching bases. Germline V gene lookup returns CDR1 SGHNT and CDR2 YYREEE (reference sequence). The CDR3 has 16 residues. V was clipped by 0 bases and J by 7 bases, with 16 bases between them. CDR3 nucleotide sequence: TGTGCCAGCAGCTTGGAACAGGGAAGGGGTGGCGGGGAGCTGTTTTTT. Encoded protein: CASSLEQGRGGGELFF.

This chain uses TRBV9 with TRBJ2-7, with 8 bases identical to TRBD2. Germline V CDR1 and CDR2: SGDLS, YYNGEE. This CDR3 comprises 16 residues. Trimming at V came to 0 bases and at J to 2 bases, leaving 7 bases not matched to a gene. In DNA form, the CDR3 reads TGTGCCAGCAGCGTAGGGCTAGCGGGTAACGCCTACGAGCAGTACTTC. The encoded protein is CASSVGLAGNAYEQYF.

The chain joins TRBV28 to TRBJ1-1; 8 nucleotides line up with TRBD1. The CDR3 has 15 amino acids. The V segment lost 4 bases and the J segment 5 bases; nucleotides outside the gene matches: 9. CDR1 and CDR2 (germline): MDHEN, SYDVKM. CDR3 sequence (DNA): TGTGCCAGCAGTTCACCGACAGGGGTGGGGACTGAAGCTTTCTTT. This encodes CASSSPTGVGTEAFF.

Points on this clone: Other DNA sequences in the same sample also yield this CDR3. The chain recombines TRBV27 with TRBJ2-1; no reliable D call. Germline V gene data show CDR1 as MNHEY and CDR2 as SMNVEV (reference sequence). V was clipped by 5 bases and J by 3 bases, with 11 bases between them. The CDR3 has 14 residues. For the CDR3, the DNA is TGTGCCAGCAGTCCTCGTTCTAGCTACAATGAGCAGTTCTTC. Translating gives CASSPRSSYNEQFF.

This chain uses TRBV29-1 with TRBJ2-4; D uncertain. V was shortened by 1 base and J by 0 bases, with 4 bases between the two germline ends. The CDR3 has 13 residues. Per the germline V gene, CDR1 is SQVTM and CDR2 is ANQGSEA. This chain's CDR3 is CSVEARAKNIQYF. The CDR3 DNA follows: TGCAGCGTTGAAGCCAGAGCCAAAAACATTCAGTACTTC.

The chain couples TRBV4-1 to TRBJ2-5; D is uncertain. The ends were cut back, 0 bases at V and 3 bases at J, with 8 bases in the middle. CDR1 MGHRA and CDR2 YSYEKL come from the germline V gene. The CDR3 sequence is 14 residues long. The CDR3 DNA sequence: TGCGCCAGCAGCCAAGATGCGATTGAAGAGACCCAGTACTTC. Translation gives CASSQDAIEETQYF.

This clone was recorded a few times. The DNA for the CDR3 is TGTGCCTGGAGTTTGGCAGGAGAAGCTTTCTTT. This sequence encodes CAWSLAGEAFF. This chain connects TRBV30 to TRBJ1-1, with D unclear. Trimming took off 2 bases at V and 8 bases at J, with 9 bases between the two ends. CDR1 is GTSNPN and CDR2 is SVGIG in the germline V gene (reference sequence). The length of the CDR3 is 11 residues.

V and J are TRBV5-4 and TRBJ2-5, with D perhaps matching TRBD2 (6 bases). The germline V gene has CDR1 SGHNT and CDR2 YYREEE (reference sequence). V was trimmed by 4 bases and J by 2 bases, leaving 12 bases between them. The CDR3 runs 14 residues. CDR3 coding DNA: TGTGCCAGCAGCACCGGGACTTCACAAGAGACCCAGTACTTC. Its protein product is CASSTGTSQETQYF.

Remarks on this clone: The junction differs from germline at one of its ends, possibly a read error. The chain is built from TRBV7-9 and TRBJ2-7, with a weak D call TRBD2 (5 bases). The germline V gene has CDR1 SEHNR and CDR2 FQNEAQ (reference sequence). There are 12 residues in the CDR3. The CDR3 nucleotides are TGTGCCAGCAGCGACCGGGCCAGAGGGCAGTTGTTC. This codes for CASSDRARGQLF.

V gene TRBV7-9 combines with J gene TRBJ1-4, with 7 bases that match TRBD1. The J segment lost 5 bases and the V segment lost 1 base, leaving 4 bases of the junction unmatched. Germline values: CDR1 SEHNR, CDR2 FQNEAQ (reference sequence). The CDR3 loop spans 15 amino acids. The CDR3 sequence is CASSLVVRGNEKLFF. DNA of the CDR3: TGTGCCAGCAGCTTAGTGGTCAGGGGGAATGAAAAACTGTTTTTT.

The chain couples TRBV6-1 to TRBJ2-2, with 10 positions matching TRBD1. The CDR3 loop spans 14 amino acids. Germline CDR1 and CDR2: MNHNS and SASEGT. The junction had 6 bases not matched to a gene; V was cut back by 7 bases and J by 7 bases. CDR3 in amino acids: CASTRQGASGELFF. The CDR3 DNA is TGTGCCAGCACCCGACAGGGGGCTAGCGGGGAGCTGTTTTTT.

V gene TRBV6-5 combines with J gene TRBJ2-1; the D is unclear. Germline values: CDR1 MNHEY, CDR2 SVGAGI. Trimming removed 8 bases at V and 8 bases at J, with 16 bases between. This CDR3 is built from 13 residues. The chain's CDR3 is CASAPASADEQFF. DNA for the CDR3: TGTGCCAGCGCCCCGGCAAGCGCCGATGAGCAGTTCTTC.

This chain connects TRBV10-3 to TRBJ2-2; D ambiguous. Germline V lookup: CDR1 ENHRY, CDR2 SYGVKD. This CDR3 is 13 amino acids long. Trimming pared 6 bases from V and 2 bases from J, leaving 7 bases between. The CDR3 sequence: CAIRQVNTGELFF. CDR3 coding DNA: TGTGCCATCAGGCAGGTAAACACCGGGGAGCTGTTTTTT.

V usage is TRBV7-6 and J usage is TRBJ2-7; D perhaps matches TRBD2 (6 bases). Germline lookup yields CDR1 SGHVS and CDR2 FNYEAQ. CDR3 length: 12 residues. V lost 9 bases and J 7 bases, leaving 16 bases between the germline ends. The CDR3 region has the DNA TGTGCCAGATCCGGGACTGTATCGGAGCAGTACTTC. It yields the protein CARSGTVSEQYF.

This clone was observed a single time. This chain joins TRBV28 and TRBJ1-3, with D maybe TRBD1 (5 bases). The germline CDR1 and CDR2 sequences are MDHEN and SYDVKM. This CDR3 spans 15 amino acids. Trimming shortened V by 3 bases and J by 0 bases, and 9 bases separated the two germline ends. The CDR3 loop is CASSFGGNSGNTIYF. In nucleotides, the CDR3 is TGTGCCAGCAGTTTCGGGGGAAACTCTGGAAACACCATATATTTT.

This chain links TRBV11-1 with TRBJ1-1, with 8 bases matching TRBD1. The CDR3 has 17 amino acids. V shed 5 bases and J 1 base; nucleotides not matched to a gene: 12. Germline assignment: CDR1 SGHAT and CDR2 FQDESV (reference sequence). CDR3 in amino acids: CASSRLQGDWANTEAFF. The CDR3 nucleotides are TGTGCCAGCAGCCGACTACAGGGGGACTGGGCGAACACTGAAGCTTTCTTT. Supplemented by reference TRBV11-1 and TRBJ1-1, the full variable domain reads EAEVAQSPRYKITEKSQAVAFWCDPISGHATLYWYRQILGQGPELLVQFQDESVVDDSQLPKDRFSAERLKGVDSTLKIQPAELGDSAMYLCASSRLQGDWANTEAFFGQGTRLTVV.

The chain is built from TRBV10-3 and TRBJ1-1, with a weak D call TRBD1 (5 bases). Germline assignment: CDR1 ENHRY and CDR2 SYGVKD. The CDR3 is 14 amino acids. V lost 9 bases and J lost 7, with 21 bases in between. The chain's CDR3 is CAMRPGHPSGEAFF. CDR3 bases: TGTGCCATGCGTCCAGGACATCCTTCGGGTGAAGCTTTCTTT.

This clone was counted a few times. The V call is TRBV9, the J call TRBJ1-3; D not certain. V was shortened by 0 bases and J by 2 bases, with 9 bases between the two germline ends. This CDR3 has 15 residues. The germline V gene encodes CDR1 SGDLS and CDR2 YYNGEE. As DNA, the CDR3 is TGTGCCAGCAGCGTAGTTGACTCCCCTGGAAACACCATATATTTT. It specifies CASSVVDSPGNTIYF.

This clone has only one observation. The chain has TRBV30 and TRBJ1-2, with D perhaps matching TRBD1 (5 bases). The CDR3 runs 13 residues. Per the germline V gene, CDR1 is GTSNPN and CDR2 is SVGIG (reference sequence). V was cut by 1 base and J by 4 bases, with 10 bases left in between. The CDR3 DNA is TGTGCCTGGAGTGAGACAGTAATCTATGGCTACACCTTC. Protein sequence: CAWSETVIYGYTF.

V usage is TRBV4-3 and J usage is TRBJ2-3, with TRBD2 matching over 12 bases. Germline values: CDR1 LGHNA, CDR2 YSLEER. With 1 base clipped from V and 7 bases from J, the junction kept 6 bases outside the gene matches. The CDR3 is made up of 16 amino acids. The CDR3 spells CASSQGLAGVSYTQYF. The CDR3 region has the DNA TGCGCCAGCAGCCAAGGACTAGCGGGAGTATCGTATACGCAGTATTTT.

This clone has only a few counts. V and J are TRBV2 and TRBJ1-5, with 11 bases that match TRBD1. The V and J ends lost 6 bases and 5 bases, in that order; junction bases with no gene match: 6. This CDR3 is 15 amino acids long. The germline CDR1 and CDR2 sequences are SNHLY and FYNNEI. The CDR3 DNA follows: TGTGCCAGCAGACTGGGACAGGGGGAGGATCAGCCCCAGCATTTT. Its translation is CASRLGQGEDQPQHF.

This clone occurred once. The chain is built from TRBV14 and TRBJ2-1, with 9 bases identical to TRBD1. Germline V gene data show CDR1 as SGHDN and CDR2 as FVKESK. This CDR3 region has 17 residues. J was trimmed by 4 bases and V by 0 bases; bases with no gene match: 7. The CDR3 sequence is CASSQERGQGKYNEQFF. DNA for the CDR3: TGTGCCAGCAGCCAAGAAAGGGGACAGGGCAAATACAATGAGCAGTTCTTC. Supplemented by reference TRBV14 and TRBJ2-1, the full variable domain reads EAGVTQFPSHSVIEKGQTVTLRCDPISGHDNLYWYRRVMGKEIKFLLHFVKESKQDESGMPNNRFLAERTGGTYSTLKVQPAELEDSGVYFCASSQERGQGKYNEQFFGPGTRLTVL.

CDR3 sequence: CASSLVGTSVFDTDTQYF. The CDR3 DNA reads TGTGCCAGCAGCTTAGTAGGGACTAGCGTCTTCGACACAGATACGCAGTATTTT. This chain joins TRBV7-2 and TRBJ2-3; the match to TRBD2 covers 10 bases. With V trimmed by 1 base and J by 2 bases, 9 bases remained unmatched. CDR1 is SGHTA, CDR2 FQGNSA, per germline. The CDR3 is made up of 18 amino acids.

The chain couples TRBV2 to TRBJ1-1; possibly TRBD1 for D (6 bases). The CDR3 covers 10 residues. The ends were cut back, 8 bases at V and 8 bases at J, with 9 bases in the middle. Germline-derived CDR1 and CDR2 are SNHLY and FYNNEI. The DNA for the CDR3 is TGTGCCAGCGGGGGCCGGGAAGCTTTCTTT. Encoded protein: CASGGREAFF.